These 25 T cell receptor beta chains share one sample of origin, sequenced in a study of blood T cell repertoires in COVID-19. Generated by immunoSEQ multiplex PCR, the TCRdb table keeps only in-frame clones and is missing some. The sample consists of 100,000 to 150,000 clones, approximately 84% of them appearing once. Input material: peripheral blood. These receptors all come from a woman aged 25 to 39 who had recovered from COVID-19.

The genes are TRBV5-4 and TRBJ2-1; TRBD1 matches 7 bases. Trimming cost V 2 bases and J 12 bases; bases outside gene matches: 14. This CDR3 is built from 15 residues. Germline CDR1 reads SGHNT; CDR2 reads YYREEE (reference sequence). The CDR3 spells CASSLYGQVTISQFF. The CDR3, as DNA: TGTGCCAGCAGCTTATATGGACAGGTTACTATATCGCAGTTCTTC.

The chain carries TRBV6-5 and TRBJ1-6; the match to TRBD1 covers 10 bases. The CDR3 extends over 15 amino acids. Germline CDR1 reads MNHEY; CDR2 reads SVGAGI. J lost 7 bases, V lost 4 bases, and 4 bases had no gene match. The CDR3, as DNA: TGTGCCAGCAGTTCGTGGACAGGGGGGAATTCACCCCTCCACTTT. Protein sequence: CASSSWTGGNSPLHF.

The chain couples TRBV10-2 to TRBJ2-1; D not resolved. The CDR3 has 14 amino acids. CDR1 is WSHSY and CDR2 is SAAADI in the germline V gene. Trimming took 5 bases from V and 0 from J, leaving 8 bases between them. Here the CDR3 reads CASSLTYSYNEQFF. In nucleotides, the CDR3 is TGCGCCAGCAGTCTTACCTACTCCTACAATGAGCAGTTCTTC.

Comment on this clone: A junction end diverges from the germline sequence, so it may reflect a read error. The chain carries TRBV10-3 and TRBJ2-7; TRBD1 aligns across 8 bases. The germline CDR1 and CDR2 sequences are ENHRY and SYGVKD. This CDR3 comprises 10 residues. The CDR3 is CAISDRDRIF. Here the CDR3 DNA reads TGTGCCATCAGTGACCGGGACAGGATCTTC.

The chain couples TRBV6-5 to TRBJ2-2; the D gene is possibly TRBD1 (5 bases). CDR3 length: 15 residues. V was pared by 7 bases and J by 4 bases, with 16 bases between. Germline CDR1 and CDR2: MNHEY and SVGAGI. The chain's CDR3 is CASTFSGISTGELFF. CDR3 sequence (DNA): TGTGCCAGCACTTTTTCAGGGATTAGCACCGGGGAGCTGTTTTTT.

The V gene is TRBV5-1, the J gene TRBJ2-1; 15 nucleotides align to TRBD2. This CDR3 has 19 amino acids. Germline V gives CDR1 SGHRS, CDR2 YFSETQ. Trimming at V came to 3 bases and at J to 2 bases, leaving 9 bases not matched to a gene. CDR3 DNA: TGCGCCAGCAGCTGGATAGGGACTAGCGGGAGGCGGACCTACAATGAGCAGTTCTTC. This codes for CASSWIGTSGRRTYNEQFF. Full variable domain (remainder filled in from reference TRBV5-1 and TRBJ2-1): KAGVTQTPRYLIKTRGQQVTLSCSPISGHRSVSWYQQTPGQGLQFLFEYFSETQRNKGNFPGRFSGRQFSNSRSEMNVSTLELGDSALYLCASSWIGTSGRRTYNEQFFGPGTRLTVL.

The genes are TRBV10-1 and TRBJ2-1; 9 positions match TRBD2. Germline assignment: CDR1 WNHNN and CDR2 SYGVQD (reference sequence). CDR3 length equals 20 residues. Trimming removed 2 bases from V and 7 bases from J; junction bases left unmatched: 21. The CDR3 loop reads CASSENRGRGRVAGVNEQFF. CDR3 nucleotides: TGCGCCAGCAGTGAGAATCGGGGCAGGGGTCGAGTAGCGGGAGTGAATGAGCAGTTCTTC.

The CDR3 protein is CASSLWRGGHGEQFF. The CDR3 DNA follows: TGTGCCAGCAGCCTTTGGCGGGGGGGCCACGGTGAGCAGTTCTTC. This chain links TRBV7-9 with TRBJ2-1, with 9 nucleotides matching TRBD2. The CDR3 covers 15 residues. From germline, CDR1 is SEHNR and CDR2 FQNEAQ (reference sequence). V shed 5 bases and J 9 bases; nucleotides not matched to a gene: 11.

The J gene is TRBJ1-2, the V gene TRBV5-4; TRBD1 aligns across 7 bases. Germline assignment: CDR1 SGHNT and CDR2 YYREEE (reference sequence). J lost 4 bases, V lost 5 bases, and 5 bases had no gene match. This CDR3 comprises 13 residues. The CDR3 DNA follows: TGTGCCAGCAGAGTGGGGACAGCCTATGGCTACACCTTC. Protein: CASRVGTAYGYTF.

V is TRBV7-3 and J is TRBJ2-1; D might be TRBD2 (5 bases). Trimming took off 6 bases at V and 7 bases at J, with 16 bases between the two ends. CDR1 SGHTA and CDR2 FQGTGA come from the germline V gene. The CDR3 is made up of 14 amino acids. CDR3 sequence reads: CASSLLGSANEQFF. The CDR3 DNA follows: TGTGCCAGCAGTTTACTGGGGAGCGCTAATGAGCAGTTCTTC.

The chain recombines TRBV7-6 with TRBJ1-3, with D unresolved. The CDR3 extends over 16 amino acids. The germline V and J ends were trimmed by 0 bases and 0 bases, with 9 bases remaining between them. The germline CDR1 and CDR2 sequences are SGHVS and FNYEAQ. The CDR3: CASSLAPGYSGNTIYF. The CDR3, as DNA: TGTGCCAGCAGCTTAGCTCCCGGGTACTCTGGAAACACCATATATTTT.

V and J are TRBV19 and TRBJ1-2, with TRBD1 identical over 8 bases. The V gene's germline CDR1 is LNHDA and CDR2 SQIVND (reference sequence). Unmatched junction bases numbered 8, after V lost 1 base and J lost 4 bases. This CDR3 region has 16 residues. The CDR3 nucleotides read TGTGCCAGTAGTATAGTCCCGGACAGGGTCAGCTATGGCTACACCTTC. This gives the protein CASSIVPDRVSYGYTF.

This clone has more than one count but fewer than ten. The gene calls are TRBV15 and TRBJ2-5, with D possibly TRBD2 on 5 matching bases. Trimming took 3 bases from V and 1 from J, leaving 15 bases between them. Looked up from germline, CDR1 is LNHNV and CDR2 is YYDKDF (reference sequence). This CDR3 spans 16 amino acids. Written as DNA, the CDR3 is TGTGCCACCAGCAGCGTTACTGGACTGCCCCAAGAGACCCAGTACTTC. Protein product: CATSSVTGLPQETQYF.

The chain carries TRBV5-1 and TRBJ1-1; no clear D gene. Trimming cost V 5 bases and J 0 bases, with 8 bases left between them. CDR3 length equals 13 residues. In germline, CDR1 is SGHRS, CDR2 YFSETQ. The CDR3 sequence is CASRIDMNTEAFF. CDR3 coding DNA: TGCGCCAGCAGAATCGACATGAACACTGAAGCTTTCTTT.

This clone was detected once. The chain employs TRBV9 and TRBJ2-1; D might be TRBD2 (5 bases). The CDR3 is made up of 14 amino acids. CDR1 is SGDLS, CDR2 YYNGEE, per germline. V lost 0 bases, J lost 4 bases, and 8 bases lay in between. Here the CDR3 DNA reads TGTGCCAGCAGCGTAGCTACTAGTTACAATGAGCAGTTCTTC. This translates into CASSVATSYNEQFF.

The chain combines TRBV6-5 with TRBJ1-1; 10 bases match TRBD1. The CDR3 contains 15 residues. Germline CDR1 is MNHEY and CDR2 is SVGAGI. Losses at the gene ends were 6 bases for V and 6 bases for J; bases not matched to a gene: 10. The CDR3 DNA reads TGTGCCAGCAGGGGGCCCGGGACAGGGGTTGCTGAAGCTTTCTTT. The encoded protein is CASRGPGTGVAEAFF.

This clone was seen only a few times. The rearrangement joins TRBV27 to TRBJ1-6, with a possible D match to TRBD1 (6 bases). Germline values: CDR1 MNHEY, CDR2 SMNVEV (reference sequence). The CDR3 sequence is 15 residues long. V gave up 1 base and J gave up 9 bases, with 13 bases separating them. The DNA of the CDR3 is TGTGCCAGCAGTTTATGGGGCAGGGGAGCTTCACCCCTCCACTTT. Its translation is CASSLWGRGASPLHF.

CDR3 amino acids: CASSLGPTGPQGHEQYF. DNA of the CDR3: TGTGCCAGCAGCTTGGGCCCGACCGGGCCCCAGGGGCACGAGCAGTACTTC. The chain uses TRBV5-4 and TRBJ2-7, with a weak D call TRBD1 (6 bases). Germline V gene sequence: CDR1 SGHNT, CDR2 YYREEE (reference sequence). Trimming shortened V by 0 bases and J by 5 bases, and 21 bases separated the two germline ends. The CDR3 covers 17 residues.

The chain is built from TRBV5-8 and TRBJ2-7; 8 nucleotides agree with TRBD2. Germline-derived CDR1 and CDR2 are SGHTS and YDEGEE. The V gene end was trimmed by 6 bases and the J gene end by 3 bases; junction bases not matched to a gene: 5. This CDR3 comprises 13 residues. CDR3 sequence: CASTRGLDYEQYF. The CDR3 region has the DNA TGTGCCAGCACCCGGGGACTAGACTACGAGCAGTACTTC.

V gene TRBV6-5 combines with J gene TRBJ2-3, with TRBD1 identical over 10 bases. CDR3 length: 15 amino acids. The germline V gene encodes CDR1 MNHEY and CDR2 SVGAGI. V lost 4 bases and J lost 1; bases outside the gene matches: 2. For the CDR3, the DNA is TGTGCCAGCAGTTCCGGGACAGGGGGCACAGATACGCAGTATTTT. As protein: CASSSGTGGTDTQYF.

V gene TRBV20-1 combines with J gene TRBJ2-1; 8 bases are a match to TRBD1. V shed 3 bases and J 9 bases; nucleotides not matched to a gene: 13. The CDR3 is 15 amino acids. CDR1 is DFQATT, CDR2 SNEGSKA, per germline (reference sequence). CDR3 DNA: TGCAGTGCTAGTTCCGGGACAGGCAACGGGGGTGAGCAGTTCTTC. Protein product: CSASSGTGNGGEQFF.

The gene calls are TRBV14 and TRBJ2-1; D is unclear. Germline assignment: CDR1 SGHDN and CDR2 FVKESK. V lost 1 base and J 0 bases, leaving 7 bases between the germline ends. The CDR3 length is 15 residues. CDR3 bases: TGTGCCAGCAGCCAAGTGGGCCTCTCCTACAATGAGCAGTTCTTC. Translated: CASSQVGLSYNEQFF.

The J gene is TRBJ2-7, the V gene TRBV5-1, with 13 positions matching TRBD2. Germline assignment: CDR1 SGHRS and CDR2 YFSETQ. V dropped 4 bases and J dropped 2; count of bases not matched to a gene: 3. This CDR3 contains 15 residues. The CDR3 DNA reads TGCGCCAGCAGCATAACTAGCGGGGGGGCCTACGAGCAGTACTTC. Translating it yields CASSITSGGAYEQYF.

The rearrangement joins TRBV5-4 to TRBJ2-7; D is ambiguous. The CDR3 spans 15 residues. Germline V CDR1 and CDR2: SGHNT, YYREEE (reference sequence). Trimming stripped 2 bases from V and 0 bases from J, with 12 bases between. As DNA, the CDR3 is TGTGCCAGCAGCTTTCGCGACTTGAGCTCCTACGAGCAGTACTTC. Its protein is CASSFRDLSSYEQYF.

The chain joins TRBV5-8 to TRBJ2-1; tentatively, D is TRBD1 (6 bases). The V gene lost 5 bases and the J gene lost 11 bases, with 14 bases spanning the gap. CDR3 length: 12 residues. Per germline, CDR1 SGHTS and CDR2 YDEGEE. This chain's CDR3 is CASRLRQAKQFF. In DNA, the CDR3 is TGTGCCAGCAGACTTCGACAGGCTAAGCAGTTCTTC.